Shown below are 11 T cell receptor beta chains from a single sample sequenced in a study of blood T cell repertoires in COVID-19. TCRdb's copy holds only in-frame clones and misses some; the assay was immunoSEQ multiplex PCR. Found here are about 150,000 clones, around 84% of them singletons; the top ten hold 7.2%. The sample taken for sequencing was peripheral blood. The receptors come from a woman in her fifties or sixties in a cohort sampled during active or convalescent COVID-19.

This chain links TRBV6-5 with TRBJ1-5; a possible D gene is TRBD1 (5 bases). Looked up from germline, CDR1 is MNHEY and CDR2 is SVGAGI. The CDR3 contains 13 residues. The V and J ends lost 4 bases and 9 bases respectively, with 13 bases between them. The CDR3 nucleotides read TGTGCCAGCAGTTGGGGCGCCTTCGGGCCCCAGCATTTT. Protein: CASSWGAFGPQHF.

The gene calls are TRBV6-2 or TRBV6-3 and TRBJ1-3; TRBD1 aligns across 7 bases. The length of the CDR3 is 15 residues. Germline V CDR1 and CDR2: MNHEY, SVGEGT. V was clipped by 5 bases and J by 0 bases; unmatched bases: 4. DNA for the CDR3: TGTGCCAGCAGTCCGACAGGGTTCTCTGGAAACACCATATATTTT. Encoded protein: CASSPTGFSGNTIYF.

This chain joins TRBV7-9 and TRBJ2-1, with 11 bases aligning to TRBD2. The V gene's germline CDR1 is SEHNR and CDR2 FQNEAQ (reference sequence). CDR3 length: 17 residues. Trimming removed 5 bases from V and 0 bases from J; junction bases left unmatched: 6. CDR3 loop: CASSGPGLAASYNEQFF. CDR3 sequence (DNA): TGTGCCAGCAGCGGGCCGGGACTAGCGGCCTCCTACAATGAGCAGTTCTTC.

In DNA form, the CDR3 reads TGTGCCAGCAGCAAAGCTGGGACTAGCCTCAATGAGCAGTTCTTC. Protein: CASSKAGTSLNEQFF. The V call is TRBV7-2, the J call TRBJ2-1; 9 bases are a match to TRBD2. The germline V gene encodes CDR1 SGHTA and CDR2 FQGNSA. This CDR3 is 15 amino acids long. V was clipped by 5 bases and J by 6 bases; unmatched bases: 8.

This clone was seen repeatedly, ten times or more. The chain couples TRBV29-1 to TRBJ2-7; tentative D call: TRBD1 (6 bases). Trimming cost V 6 bases and J 2 bases, with 11 bases left between them. CDR1 SQVTM and CDR2 ANQGSEA come from the germline V gene. The CDR3 covers 12 residues. CDR3 residues: CSVGGQTYEQYF. The CDR3 region has the DNA TGCAGCGTGGGTGGACAGACCTACGAGCAGTACTTC.

This chain connects TRBV28 to TRBJ1-2; D is perhaps TRBD1 (6 bases). Germline values: CDR1 MDHEN, CDR2 SYDVKM. The CDR3 totals 16 residues. Trimming stripped 5 bases from V and 2 bases from J, with 18 bases between. The CDR3 bases are TGTGCCAGCAGTCCCACGGCAGGGGCCGTGAACTATGGCTACACCTTC. Its protein product is CASSPTAGAVNYGYTF.

This clone appeared a single time. This rearrangement joins TRBV11-2 to TRBJ1-4, with D perhaps TRBD1 (5 bases). The CDR3 extends over 16 amino acids. The V end was cut by 4 bases, the J end by 2 bases, with 14 bases between. Germline assignment: CDR1 SGHAT and CDR2 FQNNGV. In DNA form, the CDR3 reads TGTGCCAGCAGCTCGGCCAGGGCCCCGACTAATGAAAAACTGTTTTTT. This gives the protein CASSSARAPTNEKLFF.

As regards this clone: An end of the junction differs from the germline gene, which may be a read error. Other DNA sequences of this sample code for an identical CDR3. In nucleotides, the CDR3 is TGTGCCAGCAGCTTGTCAGGGGGCGAATACGAGCAGTACTTC. This encodes CASSLSGGEYEQYF. The chain employs TRBV5-1 and TRBJ2-7; 8 bases align to TRBD1. Germline V gene lookup returns CDR1 SGHRS and CDR2 YFSETQ. CDR3 length equals 14 residues.

The CDR3 here is CASSQDSALGNSSGYYEQYF. As DNA, the CDR3 is TGTGCCAGCAGCCAAGATAGCGCCCTTGGCAACTCTAGCGGATACTACGAGCAGTACTTC. The V gene is TRBV3-1 (or the pseudogene TRBV3-2), the J gene TRBJ2-7; TRBD2 aligns across 7 bases. Germline CDR1 and CDR2: LGHDT and YNNKEL (reference sequence). With V trimmed by 0 bases and J by 3 bases, 20 bases remained unmatched. This CDR3 has 20 amino acids.

The V gene is TRBV12-5, the J gene TRBJ1-1; unclear D gene. The V end was cut by 0 bases, the J end by 11 bases, with 13 bases between. Germline-derived CDR1 and CDR2 are LGHNT and FRNRAP. CDR3 size: 13 residues. The CDR3 loop is CASGLVLRREAFF. In nucleotides, the CDR3 is TGTGCTAGTGGTTTGGTACTTCGTAGAGAGGCTTTCTTT.

The chain has TRBV5-4 and TRBJ1-1; 8 bases are a match to TRBD1. The trim removed 1 base at V and 3 bases at J, leaving 8 bases unmatched. CDR1 SGHNT and CDR2 YYREEE come from the germline V gene (reference sequence). The CDR3 is 16 residues long. The CDR3 nucleotides read TGTGCCAGCAGCTTGAAGACAGGGGTGAAGTACACTGAAGCTTTCTTT. It is translated as CASSLKTGVKYTEAFF.